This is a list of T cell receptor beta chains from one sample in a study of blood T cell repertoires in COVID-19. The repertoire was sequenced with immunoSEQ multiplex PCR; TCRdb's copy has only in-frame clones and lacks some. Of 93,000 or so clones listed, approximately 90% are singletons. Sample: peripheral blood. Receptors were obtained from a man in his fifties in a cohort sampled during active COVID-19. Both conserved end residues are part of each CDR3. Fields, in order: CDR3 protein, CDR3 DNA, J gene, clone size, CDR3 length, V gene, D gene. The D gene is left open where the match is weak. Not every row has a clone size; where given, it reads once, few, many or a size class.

CSVEVIRDRGLGTEAFF TGCAGCGTTGAAGTGATCCGGGACAGGGGGCTGGGCACTGAAGCTTTCTTT TRBJ1-1 few 17 TRBV29-1 TRBD1
CASSSALGQSDTQYF TGTGCCAGCAGTTCCGCCTTAGGACAGTCAGATACGCAGTATTTT TRBJ2-3 . 15 TRBV27 .
CASSRLGDSQNIQYF TGCGCCAGCAGCCGCCTTGGGGACAGCCAAAACATTCAGTACTTC TRBJ2-4 . 15 TRBV5-1 TRBD1
CASGQTTEAFF TGTGCCAGCGGGCAGACGACTGAAGCTTTCTTT TRBJ1-1 . 11 TRBV12-3/TRBV12-4 .
CASSTQGNTIYF TGTGCCAGTAGTACCCAGGGAAACACCATATATTTT TRBJ1-3 . 12 TRBV19 .
CASSQGVRTGVGIVGSLHF TGTGCCAGCAGCCAAGGGGTCAGGACAGGGGTAGGGATAGTTGGTTCCCTCCACTTT TRBJ1-6 . 19 TRBV3-1/TRBV3-2 TRBD1
CASSRTAPYNEQFF TGTGCCAGCAGCCGGACAGCACCCTACAATGAGCAGTTCTTC TRBJ2-1 . 14 TRBV27 .
CSAGRNTEAFF TGCAGTGCGGGCAGAAACACTGAAGCTTTCTTT TRBJ1-1 . 11 TRBV20-1 .
CASSQDIPATLYGYTF TGCGCCAGCAGCCAGGACATACCAGCGACCCTCTATGGCTACACCTTC TRBJ1-2 . 16 TRBV4-1 .
CASSDAGGVDTQYF TGTGCCAGCAGTGACGCAGGGGGCGTCGATACGCAGTATTTT TRBJ2-3 . 14 TRBV6-4 TRBD1
CASSVRSAGTDTQYF TGTGCCAGCAGCGTAAGGTCGGCAGGGACAGATACGCAGTATTTT TRBJ2-3 . 15 TRBV9 .
CASSLQEPGLSYEQYF TGTGCCAGCAGCTTACAGGAACCGGGACTGTCCTACGAGCAGTACTTC TRBJ2-7 . 16 TRBV7-2 .
CASSIDSQSSYEQYF TGTGCCAGTAGTATAGATTCACAGTCTTCCTACGAGCAGTACTTC TRBJ2-7 . 15 TRBV19 .
CASSTGTAYNQPQHF TGTGCCAGCAGCACCGGGACAGCCTACAATCAGCCCCAGCATTTT TRBJ1-5 . 15 TRBV28 TRBD1
CASSQEGAGIVDTQYF TGTGCCAGCAGCCAAGAAGGCGCGGGGATCGTAGATACGCAGTATTTT TRBJ2-3 . 16 TRBV14 .
CASSPKTSGVWIF TGTGCCAGCAGCCCAAAAACGTCGGGGGTCTGGATCTTC TRBJ2-1 . 13 TRBV7-9 .
CASRLRGGGGYTF TGTGCCAGCAGACTTAGGGGGGGCGGCGGCTACACCTTC TRBJ1-2 . 13 TRBV5-4 .
CASSIQDRYEQYF TGTGCCAGTAGTATCCAGGACAGATACGAGCAGTACTTC TRBJ2-7 . 13 TRBV19 .
CASSQFGGSTEAFF TGTGCCAGCAGCCAATTCGGGGGAAGCACTGAAGCTTTCTTT TRBJ1-1 . 14 TRBV3-1/TRBV3-2 .
CAISGLDRGRVADTQYF TGTGCCATCAGTGGGCTAGACAGGGGGCGAGTGGCAGATACGCAGTATTTT TRBJ2-3 . 17 TRBV10-3 TRBD1
CASSEGDIGFSNQPQHF TGTGCCAGCAGTGAAGGTGACATCGGATTTAGCAATCAGCCCCAGCATTTT TRBJ1-5 once 17 TRBV2 .
CASSQQDNSPLHF TGTGCCAGCAGTCAACAGGATAATTCACCCCTCCACTTT TRBJ1-6 . 13 TRBV12-3/TRBV12-4 .
CASSQEGGAGANVLTF TGCGCCAGCAGCCAAGAAGGGGGCGCTGGGGCCAACGTCCTGACTTTC TRBJ2-6 . 16 TRBV4-3 TRBD1
CATSDTGQGMMEPQHF TGTGCCACCAGTGACACGGGACAGGGGATGATGGAGCCCCAGCATTTT TRBJ1-5 . 16 TRBV24-1 TRBD1
CASSSGPLQYF TGTGCCAGCAGTTCTGGCCCCTTGCAGTATTTT TRBJ2-3 . 11 TRBV6-5 .
CASGQLNEKLFF TGTGCCAGCGGACAGCTTAATGAAAAACTGTTTTTT TRBJ1-4 . 12 TRBV11-3 .
CASSSSGGYSEQFF TGCGCCAGCAGCTCTAGCGGGGGGTACAGTGAGCAGTTCTTC TRBJ2-1 . 14 TRBV5-1 TRBD2
CASSYSGSVQGGYTF TGTGCCAGCAGTTACTCGGGGTCGGTGCAGGGAGGCTACACCTTC TRBJ1-2 . 15 TRBV6-5 .
CASSQVQQTQETQYF TGCGCCAGCAGCCAAGTACAACAGACCCAGGAGACCCAGTACTTC TRBJ2-5 . 15 TRBV4-1 .
CASSRDAANYGYTF TGTGCCAGCAGCAGAGACGCGGCTAACTATGGCTACACCTTC TRBJ1-2 . 14 TRBV7-3 .
CARSWGATGGEGYTF TGCGCCCGCAGCTGGGGGGCCACGGGGGGCGAGGGCTACACCTTC TRBJ1-2 . 15 TRBV5-1 .
CASSQSGGGDEKLFF TGCGCCAGCAGCCAATCTGGGGGGGGTGACGAAAAACTGTTTTTT TRBJ1-4 . 15 TRBV4-1 .
CASWTGKEGGNTIYF TGTGCCAGCTGGACAGGGAAGGAAGGCGGAAACACCATATATTTT TRBJ1-3 . 15 TRBV19 TRBD1
CARERGGDSNQPQHF TGCGCCAGGGAAAGGGGCGGAGATAGCAATCAGCCCCAGCATTTT TRBJ1-5 once 15 TRBV10-1 .
CASVGGGNTGELFF TGTGCCAGCGTTGGGGGGGGTAACACCGGGGAGCTGTTTTTT TRBJ2-2 . 14 TRBV11-3 TRBD2
CASSSRANTGELFF TGTGCCAGTAGTTCCAGGGCGAACACCGGGGAGCTGTTTTTT TRBJ2-2 once 14 TRBV19 .
CASRPRSTGNQPQHF TGTGCCAGCAGACCCCGGTCCACAGGGAATCAGCCCCAGCATTTT TRBJ1-5 . 15 TRBV2 .
CASSLRLNSPLHF TGTGCCAGCAGCTTACGACTCAATTCACCCCTCCACTTT TRBJ1-6 few 13 TRBV11-3 .
CATSRSLTGELFF TGTGCCACCTCGAGAAGCCTAACCGGGGAGCTGTTTTTT TRBJ2-2 . 13 TRBV7-3 .
CASSPGLQGNNSPLHF TGTGCCAGCAGCCCGGGGCTGCAGGGGAATAATTCACCCCTCCACTTT TRBJ1-6 few 16 TRBV5-4 .
CASRVTGNSGNTIYF TGTGCCAGCAGAGTCACAGGGAACTCTGGAAACACCATATATTTT TRBJ1-3 . 15 TRBV28 .
CASSTSTGRGGNYEQYF TGTGCCAGCAGCACCTCGACAGGGAGAGGGGGCAATTACGAGCAGTACTTC TRBJ2-7 . 17 TRBV7-2 TRBD1
CASSSGGLNNSPLHF TGCGCCAGCAGCTCGGGCGGACTGAATAATTCACCCCTCCACTTT TRBJ1-6 . 15 TRBV5-1 .
CASSQSTGGIYGYTF TGTGCCAGCAGCCAATCGACAGGGGGCATCTATGGCTACACCTTC TRBJ1-2 . 15 TRBV4-2 TRBD1
CASSLPYADTQYF TGTGCCAGCAGCTTACCCTATGCGGATACGCAGTATTTT TRBJ2-3 . 13 TRBV5-6 .
CASSPSGSVGEQFF TGTGCCAGCAGTCCTAGCGGCTCTGTCGGCGAGCAGTTCTTC TRBJ2-1 . 14 TRBV28 TRBD2
CASSIVVQAYTGYTF TGTGCCAGTAGTATAGTAGTCCAAGCATATACCGGCTACACCTTC TRBJ1-2 . 15 TRBV19 .
CASSVGRDSNEQYF TGTGCCAGCAGCGTAGGGAGGGATTCGAACGAGCAGTACTTC TRBJ2-7 . 14 TRBV9 .
CATRETADNSPLHF TGTGCCACCCGGGAAACAGCGGATAATTCACCCCTCCACTTT TRBJ1-6 . 14 TRBV6-5 .
CASRTGGGQPQHF TGTGCCAGTAGAACAGGGGGCGGTCAGCCCCAGCATTTT TRBJ1-5 . 13 TRBV19 TRBD1
CAIRLQGNTEAFF TGTGCCATCAGACTACAGGGCAACACTGAAGCTTTCTTT TRBJ1-1 few 13 TRBV10-3 .
CASRPTQGNYGYTF TGTGCCAGCAGACCAACACAGGGTAACTATGGCTACACCTTC TRBJ1-2 . 14 TRBV6-5 .